The following is a T cell receptor beta chain sequence with its context. Its antigen is unidentified. The sample originates from a study of vaccination effects on CD4 cells after COVID-19. The wider study: Over 1.5 million PBMC per well were cultured with approximately 9 IU/ml IL-2 and approximately 10 ug/ml peptides.

Having been cultured for under twelve days, the cells underwent CD4+ T cell isolation. Each participant received a vaccine that was either BNT162b2 or mRNA-1273, given as two doses. Sequenced by immunoSEQ multiplex PCR; TCRdb stores in-frame clones only, minus some. Of approximately 74,000 clones in the sample, less than 75% are singletons; the top ten hold roughly 2%. The CDR3 consists of 14 residues. Germline V gene sequence: CDR1 LGHDT, CDR2 YNNKEL (reference sequence). Trimming removed 7 bases from V and 4 bases from J, with 17 bases in between. This TCR derives from a human donor who received a COVID-19 vaccine. Sequenced here: CD4+ T cells from PBMCs cultured without peptide, sampled after COVID-19 vaccination. The rearrangement uses TRBV3-1 (or the pseudogene TRBV3-2) and TRBJ2-7; perhaps TRBD2 as D (6 bases). CDR3 protein: CASNGEAERYEQYV. CDR3 nucleotides: TGTGCCAGCAACGGGGAGGCTGAGAGATACGAGCAGTACGTC.